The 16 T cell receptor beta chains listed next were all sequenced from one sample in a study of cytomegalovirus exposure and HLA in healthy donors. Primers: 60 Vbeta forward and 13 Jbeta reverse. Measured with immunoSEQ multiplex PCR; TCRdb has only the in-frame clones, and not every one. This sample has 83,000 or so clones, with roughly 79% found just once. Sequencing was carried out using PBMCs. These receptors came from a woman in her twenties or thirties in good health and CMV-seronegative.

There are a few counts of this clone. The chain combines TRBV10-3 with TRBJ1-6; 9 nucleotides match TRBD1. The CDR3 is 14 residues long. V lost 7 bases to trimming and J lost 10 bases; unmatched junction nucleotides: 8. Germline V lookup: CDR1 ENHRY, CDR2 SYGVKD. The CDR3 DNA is TGTGCCATCAAACCGGGACAGGGCTGGTCACCCCTCCACTTT. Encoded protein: CAIKPGQGWSPLHF.

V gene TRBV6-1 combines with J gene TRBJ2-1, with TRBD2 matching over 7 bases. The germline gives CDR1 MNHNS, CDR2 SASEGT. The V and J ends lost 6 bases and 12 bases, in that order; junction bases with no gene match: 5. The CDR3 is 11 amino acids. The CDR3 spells CASRGREGQFF. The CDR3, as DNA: TGTGCCAGCAGGGGGAGGGAGGGGCAGTTCTTC.

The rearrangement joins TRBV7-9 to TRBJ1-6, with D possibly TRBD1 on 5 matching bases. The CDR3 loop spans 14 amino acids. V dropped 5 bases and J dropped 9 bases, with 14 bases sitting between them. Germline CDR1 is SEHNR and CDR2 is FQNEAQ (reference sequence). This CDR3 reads CASSEAGWRSPLHF. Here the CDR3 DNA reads TGTGCCAGCAGCGAGGCAGGGTGGCGTTCACCCCTCCACTTT.

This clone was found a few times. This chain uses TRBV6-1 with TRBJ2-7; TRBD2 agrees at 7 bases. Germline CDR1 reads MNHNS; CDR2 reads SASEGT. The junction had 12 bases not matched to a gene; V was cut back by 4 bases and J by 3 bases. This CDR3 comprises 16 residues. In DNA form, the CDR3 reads TGTGCCAGCAGTGTTGAGGCGGGAGCGATCCACTACGAGCAGTACTTC. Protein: CASSVEAGAIHYEQYF.

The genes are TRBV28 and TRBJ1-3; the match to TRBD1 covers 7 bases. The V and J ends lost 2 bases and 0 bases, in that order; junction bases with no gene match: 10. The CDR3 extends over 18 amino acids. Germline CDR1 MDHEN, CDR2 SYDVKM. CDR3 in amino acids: CASSLGGWRQGSGNTIYF. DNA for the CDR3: TGTGCCAGCAGTTTAGGCGGCTGGAGACAGGGCTCTGGAAACACCATATATTTT.

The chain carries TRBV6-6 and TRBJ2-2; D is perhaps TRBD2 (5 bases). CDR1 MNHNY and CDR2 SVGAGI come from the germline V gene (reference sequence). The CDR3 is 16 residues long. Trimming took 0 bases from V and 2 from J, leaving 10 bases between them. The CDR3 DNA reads TGTGCCAGCAGTTACTCACGGACTTTAAACACCGGGGAGCTGTTTTTT. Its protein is CASSYSRTLNTGELFF.

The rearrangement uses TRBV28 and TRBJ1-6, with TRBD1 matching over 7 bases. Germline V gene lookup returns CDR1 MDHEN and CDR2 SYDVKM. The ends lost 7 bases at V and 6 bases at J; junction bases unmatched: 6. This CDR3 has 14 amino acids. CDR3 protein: CASNPGTVNSPLHF. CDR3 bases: TGTGCCAGCAACCCCGGGACAGTTAATTCACCCCTCCACTTT.

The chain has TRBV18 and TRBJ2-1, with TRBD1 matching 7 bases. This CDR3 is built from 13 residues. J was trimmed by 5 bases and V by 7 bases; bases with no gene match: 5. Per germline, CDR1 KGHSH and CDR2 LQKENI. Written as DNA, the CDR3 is TGTGCCAGCTTCCCGGACAGGCACAATGAGCAGTTCTTC. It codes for CASFPDRHNEQFF.

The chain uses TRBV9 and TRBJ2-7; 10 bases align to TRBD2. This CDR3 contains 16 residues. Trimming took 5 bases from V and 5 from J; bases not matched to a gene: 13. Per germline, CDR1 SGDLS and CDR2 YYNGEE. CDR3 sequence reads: CASSGGRLAGADEQYF. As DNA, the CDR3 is TGTGCCAGCAGTGGAGGACGGCTAGCGGGAGCGGACGAGCAGTACTTC.

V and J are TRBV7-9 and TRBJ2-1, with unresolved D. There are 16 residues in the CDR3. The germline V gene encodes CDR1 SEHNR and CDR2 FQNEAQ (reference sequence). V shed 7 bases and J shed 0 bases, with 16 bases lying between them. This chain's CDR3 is CASMPMTVISYNEQFF. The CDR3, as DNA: TGTGCCAGCATGCCCATGACTGTTATCTCCTACAATGAGCAGTTCTTC.

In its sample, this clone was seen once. The CDR3 loop is CASSFRVDGELFF. Here the CDR3 DNA reads TGTGCCAGCAGCTTCAGGGTAGACGGGGAGCTGTTTTTT. The chain couples TRBV7-2 to TRBJ2-2; tentatively, D is TRBD1 (5 bases). Germline CDR1 is SGHTA and CDR2 is FQGNSA. V shed 3 bases and J shed 7 bases, with 9 bases lying between them. The CDR3 is made up of 13 amino acids.

The CDR3 reads CASSYWSSGAYEQYF. The DNA of the CDR3 is TGTGCCAGCAGTTATTGGTCTAGCGGGGCCTACGAGCAGTACTTC. The V gene is TRBV6-5, the J gene TRBJ2-7; TRBD2 matches at 9 bases. The germline CDR1 and CDR2 sequences are MNHEY and SVGAGI. The CDR3 covers 15 residues. Losses at the gene ends were 3 bases for V and 2 bases for J; bases not matched to a gene: 5.

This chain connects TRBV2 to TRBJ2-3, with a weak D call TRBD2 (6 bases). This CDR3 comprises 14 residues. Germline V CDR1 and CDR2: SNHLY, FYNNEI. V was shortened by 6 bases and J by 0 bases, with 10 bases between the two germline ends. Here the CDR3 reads CASRGGPSTDTQYF. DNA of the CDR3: TGTGCCAGCAGGGGGGGACCCAGCACAGATACGCAGTATTTT.

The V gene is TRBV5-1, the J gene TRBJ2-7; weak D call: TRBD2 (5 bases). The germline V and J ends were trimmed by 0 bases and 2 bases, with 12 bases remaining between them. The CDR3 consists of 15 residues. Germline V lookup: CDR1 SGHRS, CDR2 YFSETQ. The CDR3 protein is CASSLGGFNTYEQYF. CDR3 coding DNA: TGCGCCAGCAGCTTGGGCGGGTTCAATACCTACGAGCAGTACTTC.

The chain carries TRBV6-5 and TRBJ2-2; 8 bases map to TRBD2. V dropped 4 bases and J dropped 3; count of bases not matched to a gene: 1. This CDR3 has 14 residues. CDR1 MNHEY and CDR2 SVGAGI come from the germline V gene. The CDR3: CASSWGLDTGELFF. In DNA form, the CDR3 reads TGTGCCAGCAGTTGGGGACTAGACACCGGGGAGCTGTTTTTT.

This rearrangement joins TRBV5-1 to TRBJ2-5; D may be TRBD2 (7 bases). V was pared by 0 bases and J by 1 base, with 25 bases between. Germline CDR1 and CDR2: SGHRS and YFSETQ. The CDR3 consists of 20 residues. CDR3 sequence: CASSLGGRLAGGGLQETQYF. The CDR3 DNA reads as TGCGCCAGCAGCTTGGGGGGCCGACTAGCAGGAGGGGGGCTCCAAGAGACCCAGTACTTC.